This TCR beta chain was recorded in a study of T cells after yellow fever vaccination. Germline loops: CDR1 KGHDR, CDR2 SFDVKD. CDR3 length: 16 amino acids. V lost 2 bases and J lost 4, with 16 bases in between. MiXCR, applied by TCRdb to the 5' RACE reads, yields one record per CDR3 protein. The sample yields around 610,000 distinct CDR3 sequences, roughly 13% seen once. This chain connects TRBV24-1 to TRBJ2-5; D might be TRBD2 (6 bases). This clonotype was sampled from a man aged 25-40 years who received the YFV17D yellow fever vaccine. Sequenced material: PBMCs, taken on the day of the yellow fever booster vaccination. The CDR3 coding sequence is TGTGCCACCAGTGATTCCAGGTCAGGAGGGCCAGAGACCCAGTACTTC. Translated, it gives CATSDSRSGGPETQYF.